Presented here are 30 T cell receptor beta chains from one specimen sequenced in a study of blood T cell repertoires in COVID-19. Profiled with immunoSEQ multiplex PCR; TCRdb holds only in-frame clones, not every one. The table has a few hundred thousand clones, about 85% seen once; the top ten hold roughly 2%. The sequenced material came from peripheral blood. The receptors were sampled from a man aged 25 to 40 who had recovered from COVID-19.

DNA for the CDR3: TGCGCCAGCAGCTTGGCCTCCGTACAAGAGACCCAGTACTTC. This translates into CASSLASVQETQYF. V and J are TRBV5-1 and TRBJ2-5, with D uncertain. V shed 0 bases and J shed 2 bases, with 8 bases lying between them. The CDR3 sequence is 14 residues long. Germline assignment: CDR1 SGHRS and CDR2 YFSETQ.

V and J are TRBV3-1 (or the pseudogene TRBV3-2) and TRBJ1-4, with D unclear. V dropped 4 bases and J dropped 5 bases, with 14 bases sitting between them. CDR3 length: 15 residues. CDR1 and CDR2 (germline): LGHDT, YNNKEL (reference sequence). The CDR3 DNA is TGTGCCAGCAGCCGCGGGCATGCCCTAAATGAAAAACTGTTTTTT. It specifies CASSRGHALNEKLFF.

V and J are TRBV6-2 or TRBV6-3 and TRBJ1-2, with 8 bases identical to TRBD1. This CDR3 is 18 amino acids long. Trimming removed 0 bases from V and 4 bases from J; junction bases left unmatched: 13. Germline lookup yields CDR1 MNHEY and CDR2 SVGEGT. The CDR3, as DNA: TGTGCCAGCAGTTACTCGAGGACAGGGAATTCCTCAGTCTATGGCTACACCTTC. Amino acid sequence: CASSYSRTGNSSVYGYTF.

This chain uses TRBV6-5 with TRBJ2-3; 10 bases are a match to TRBD2. The ends lost 6 bases at V and 9 bases at J; junction bases unmatched: 12. The germline gives CDR1 MNHEY, CDR2 SVGAGI. CDR3 size: 15 residues. This CDR3 reads CASSIGTSVLETQYF. DNA for the CDR3: TGTGCCAGCAGCATCGGGACTAGCGTGTTGGAAACGCAGTATTTT.

This clone occurred once. The V and J genes are TRBV4-1 and TRBJ1-5; 12 bases match TRBD1. V was clipped by 3 bases and J by 9 bases; unmatched bases: 9. Germline CDR1 MGHRA, CDR2 YSYEKL. This CDR3 is 16 amino acids long. CDR3 DNA sequence: TGCGCCAGCAGCCACCCGGGACAGGGGGCTCTTCGGCCCCAGCATTTT. It yields the protein CASSHPGQGALRPQHF.

J is TRBJ1-3 and V is TRBV3-1 (or the pseudogene TRBV3-2); D is undetermined. The ends were cut back, 3 bases at V and 4 bases at J, with 13 bases in the middle. CDR3 length: 15 amino acids. Germline CDR1 LGHDT, CDR2 YNNKEL (reference sequence). CDR3 bases: TGTGCCAGCAGCCACTCACCCAGGTCCGGAAACACCATATATTTT. Protein product: CASSHSPRSGNTIYF.

The rearrangement uses TRBV28 and TRBJ2-7; TRBD1 is a possible D gene (6 bases). The CDR3 has 13 residues. Germline V gene data show CDR1 as MDHEN and CDR2 as SYDVKM. V was cut by 7 bases and J by 3 bases, with 13 bases left in between. This CDR3 reads CASKWGHLYEQYF. In DNA, the CDR3 is TGTGCCAGCAAGTGGGGACACCTCTACGAGCAGTACTTC.

The chain links TRBV7-2 to TRBJ2-1; D gene unclear. This CDR3 spans 14 amino acids. The germline gives CDR1 SGHTA, CDR2 FQGNSA. Trimming shortened V by 4 bases and J by 4 bases, and 11 bases separated the two germline ends. CDR3: CASSSDATYNEQFF. The DNA for the CDR3 is TGTGCCAGCAGCTCAGACGCGACTTACAATGAGCAGTTCTTC.

This clone was observed a handful of times. This chain uses TRBV7-8 with TRBJ2-6, with a weak D call TRBD1 (5 bases). V was cut by 0 bases and J by 0 bases, with 9 bases left in between. This CDR3 has 17 amino acids. Germline CDR1 and CDR2: SGHVS and FQNEAQ. The CDR3 nucleotides read TGTGCCAGCAGCTTAGCGGGGCAGCCCTCTGGGGCCAACGTCCTGACTTTC. Translated: CASSLAGQPSGANVLTF.

This clone was picked up one time. The J gene is TRBJ2-3, the V gene TRBV7-6, with 10 bases aligning to TRBD2. Germline trimming cut 4 bases from V and 3 bases from J; bases unmatched to any gene: 7. The CDR3 loop spans 16 amino acids. Germline CDR1 SGHVS, CDR2 FNYEAQ. CDR3 sequence: CASSSLAGEGTDTQYF. Written as DNA, the CDR3 is TGTGCCAGCAGCTCGCTAGCGGGGGAAGGGACAGATACGCAGTATTTT.

V usage is TRBV21-1 and J usage is TRBJ2-5; the D call in the table, TRBD2, was not verified against the DNA. TRBV21-1 is a known pseudogene. The CDR3 contains 16 residues. The CDR3 sequence: CASSRYGTSLGETQYF. CDR3 sequence (DNA): TGTGCCAGCAGCAGATACGGGACTAGCTTGGGAGAGACCCAGTACTTC.

The chain combines TRBV19 with TRBJ1-4; D is uncertain. CDR1 is LNHDA and CDR2 is SQIVND in the germline V gene (reference sequence). The CDR3 totals 16 residues. Deletions cut 4 bases from V and 0 bases from J, with 12 bases between. DNA for the CDR3: TGTGCCAGTAGTAGACTTGGAGGGCCAACTAATGAAAAACTGTTTTTT. Amino acids: CASSRLGGPTNEKLFF.

The rearrangement joins TRBV7-2 to TRBJ1-1; D is possibly TRBD1 (6 bases). The germline V gene has CDR1 SGHTA and CDR2 FQGNSA. The CDR3 totals 16 residues. The V end was cut by 1 base, the J end by 0 bases, with 12 bases between. CDR3 bases: TGTGCCAGCAGCTTAGGAGGGGGACAAGTGAACACTGAAGCTTTCTTT. Translation: CASSLGGGQVNTEAFF. The full variable domain, its missing parts supplied by reference TRBV7-2 and TRBJ1-1, is GAGVSQSPSNKVTEKGKDVELRCDPISGHTALYWYRQSLGQGLEFLIYFQGNSAPDKSGLPSDRFSAERTGGSVSTLTIQRTQQEDSAVYLCASSLGGGQVNTEAFFGQGTRLTVV.

This clone was recorded only once. The chain joins TRBV4-1 to TRBJ1-1; no clear D gene. The CDR3 extends over 17 amino acids. Germline V gives CDR1 MGHRA, CDR2 YSYEKL. The V end lost 2 bases, the J end lost 0 bases, and 16 bases lay between the germline ends. CDR3 sequence reads: CASSQTTPGSMNTEAFF. Written as DNA, the CDR3 is TGCGCCAGCAGCCAAACCACCCCGGGTTCCATGAACACTGAAGCTTTCTTT.

This clone was seen more than once but under ten times. The V and J genes are TRBV28 and TRBJ1-3; no definite D call. V lost 5 bases and J lost 0, with 11 bases in between. The germline gives CDR1 MDHEN, CDR2 SYDVKM. The CDR3 has 15 amino acids. CDR3: CASSPPRDSGNTIYF. CDR3 bases: TGTGCCAGCAGTCCCCCCCGAGACTCTGGAAACACCATATATTTT.

V and J are TRBV12-3 or TRBV12-4 and TRBJ1-2; TRBD1 might be the D (5 bases). V lost 6 bases, J lost 8 bases, and 16 bases lay in between. The CDR3 length is 13 residues. The CDR3 DNA reads TGTGCCAGCAGGACTCAGGGTAGTAAGGGCTACACCTTC. Amino acid sequence: CASRTQGSKGYTF.

The genes are TRBV10-3 and TRBJ1-6, with 7 bases aligning to TRBD1. J lost 10 bases, V lost 6 bases, and 6 bases had no gene match. The V gene's germline CDR1 is ENHRY and CDR2 SYGVKD. This CDR3 is 13 amino acids long. The CDR3 DNA reads as TGTGCCATCAGCGACAGGGTCGAGTCACCCCTCCACTTT. As protein: CAISDRVESPLHF.

V is TRBV5-5 and J is TRBJ1-1; D is uncertain. The ends were cut back, 0 bases at V and 3 bases at J, with 12 bases in the middle. Looked up from germline, CDR1 is SGHKS and CDR2 is YYEKEE (reference sequence). CDR3 size: 15 residues. The CDR3: CASSLGEGIHTEAFF. Written as DNA, the CDR3 is TGTGCCAGCAGCTTGGGTGAGGGAATCCACACTGAAGCTTTCTTT. The whole variable domain, filled in from reference TRBV5-5 and TRBJ1-1, reads DAGVTQSPTHLIKTRGQQVTLRCSPISGHKSVSWYQQVLGQGPQFIFQYYEKEERGRGNFPDRFSARQFPNYSSELNVNALLLGDSALYLCASSLGEGIHTEAFFGQGTRLTVV.

CDR3 DNA: TGCGCCAGCAGCCCCCGGGGGACAGGGCCTTACGAGCAGTACTTC. Protein sequence: CASSPRGTGPYEQYF. The V call is TRBV5-1, the J call TRBJ2-7, with 9 positions matching TRBD1. Germline CDR1 and CDR2: SGHRS and YFSETQ. The CDR3 spans 15 residues. Unmatched junction bases numbered 9, after V lost 4 bases and J lost 4 bases.

The J gene is TRBJ2-1, the V gene TRBV9; 11 bases fit TRBD1. This CDR3 is 16 amino acids long. The V gene end was trimmed by 3 bases and the J gene end by 8 bases; junction bases not matched to a gene: 10. Germline V lookup: CDR1 SGDLS, CDR2 YYNGEE. In DNA, the CDR3 is TGTGCCAGCAGCGCCCTTCCGGGACAGGGGGAACATGAGCAGTTCTTC. Protein: CASSALPGQGEHEQFF.

The chain links TRBV5-1 to TRBJ2-3; a weak D match, TRBD2 (7 bases). CDR3 size: 16 residues. V was trimmed by 4 bases and J by 0 bases, leaving 15 bases between them. The germline CDR1 and CDR2 sequences are SGHRS and YFSETQ. CDR3 nucleotide sequence: TGCGCCAGCAGCCGCGATGGGGGGGCAAGCACAGATACGCAGTATTTT. Amino acids: CASSRDGGASTDTQYF. Full variable domain (outside the CDR3, taken from reference TRBV5-1 and TRBJ2-3): KAGVTQTPRYLIKTRGQQVTLSCSPISGHRSVSWYQQTPGQGLQFLFEYFSETQRNKGNFPGRFSGRQFSNSRSEMNVSTLELGDSALYLCASSRDGGASTDTQYFGPGTRLTVL.

The rearrangement links TRBV5-1 to TRBJ1-4; D gene ambiguous. CDR1 and CDR2 from the germline V gene are SGHRS and YFSETQ. The length of the CDR3 is 14 residues. Trimming took off 0 bases at V and 5 bases at J, with 8 bases between the two ends. CDR3 sequence (DNA): TGCGCCAGCAGCTTGGCCGCAGGAAATGAAAAACTGTTTTTT. Translating gives CASSLAAGNEKLFF.

The CDR3 spells CASSYGGGGGTYEQYV. Here the CDR3 DNA reads TGTGCCAGCAGCTACGGAGGCGGGGGGGGGACCTACGAGCAGTACGTC. J is TRBJ2-7 and V is TRBV5-8; 9 positions agree with TRBD2. The germline V gene has CDR1 SGHTS and CDR2 YDEGEE. The CDR3 covers 16 residues. V was clipped by 3 bases and J by 2 bases; unmatched bases: 9.

The genes are TRBV6-4 and TRBJ1-5; 9 bases agree with TRBD1. Germline V CDR1 and CDR2: MRHNA, SNTAGT. The CDR3 contains 18 residues. Trimming cost V 7 bases and J 9 bases; bases outside gene matches: 22. CDR3 sequence reads: CASTKDRGGSVRGRPQHF. The CDR3 bases are TGTGCCAGCACCAAAGACAGGGGGGGCTCCGTGCGAGGTCGGCCCCAGCATTTT.

The chain is built from TRBV12-5 and TRBJ2-2, with D perhaps matching TRBD1 (5 bases). The V end was cut by 0 bases, the J end by 1 base, with 12 bases between. CDR3 length equals 17 residues. Per germline, CDR1 LGHNT and CDR2 FRNRAP. In DNA, the CDR3 is TGTGCTAGTGGTTTGGTAATCGTAGGGGAGAACACCGGGGAGCTGTTTTTT. Residues: CASGLVIVGENTGELFF.

The chain uses TRBV7-9 and TRBJ1-4; TRBD1 matches at 9 bases. Per the germline V gene, CDR1 is SEHNR and CDR2 is FQNEAQ (reference sequence). This CDR3 comprises 16 residues. V shed 1 base, J shed 8 bases, and the junction held 8 bases outside the gene matches. The CDR3 sequence is CASSLVSGQGNEKLFF. In DNA, the CDR3 is TGTGCCAGCAGCTTAGTATCGGGACAGGGTAACGAAAAACTGTTTTTT.

The gene calls are TRBV29-1 and TRBJ2-3; 10 bases align to TRBD2. Germline V gives CDR1 SQVTM, CDR2 ANQGSEA. After removal of 6 bases from V and 2 bases from J, the junction contained 8 bases not matched to a gene. This CDR3 spans 15 amino acids. The CDR3 loop is CSVLRLAGATDTQYF. The CDR3 DNA is TGCAGCGTGCTCCGCCTAGCGGGGGCCACAGATACGCAGTATTTT.

This clone was detected only once. The chain joins TRBV4-1 to TRBJ1-1; weak D call: TRBD1 (6 bases). This CDR3 has 14 residues. V lost 1 base and J lost 6, with 12 bases in between. The germline V gene encodes CDR1 MGHRA and CDR2 YSYEKL. DNA of the CDR3: TGCGCCAGCAGCCAAGTTTCGGGGGGCTCTGAAGCTTTCTTT. Translating it yields CASSQVSGGSEAFF.

The chain carries TRBV9 and TRBJ2-5; TRBD2 might be the D (5 bases). The CDR3 loop spans 16 amino acids. Germline assignment: CDR1 SGDLS and CDR2 YYNGEE. V lost 3 bases, J lost 1 base, and 16 bases lay in between. The CDR3 spells CASSAEGRSGQETQYF. The DNA of the CDR3 is TGTGCCAGCAGCGCAGAGGGCAGGTCCGGCCAAGAGACCCAGTACTTC. The whole variable domain, filled in from reference TRBV9 and TRBJ2-5, reads DSGVTQTPKHLITATGQRVTLRCSPRSGDLSVYWYQQSLDQGLQFLIQYYNGEERAKGNILERFSAQQFPDLHSELNLSSLELGDSALYFCASSAEGRSGQETQYFGPGTRLLVL.

The rearrangement uses TRBV27 and TRBJ1-2; 9 nucleotides line up with TRBD1. The germline CDR1 and CDR2 sequences are MNHEY and SMNVEV (reference sequence). The CDR3 extends over 13 amino acids. V lost 2 bases, J lost 8 bases, and 3 bases stayed unmatched. The CDR3 is CASSLGTGWGYTF. DNA of the CDR3: TGTGCCAGCAGTTTAGGGACAGGGTGGGGCTACACCTTC.